This TCR beta chain was identified in a study of cytomegalovirus exposure and HLA in healthy donors (dated 2017 in TCRdb). With respect to the entire study: An earlier analysis of approximately 640 of the donors reported about 250 Gb of sequence data and 100 million to 140 million unique TCR beta sequences from about 179 million T cells. A later genetic analysis used genome-wide SNP genotypes for about three fifths of the 666 donors, treating that subset as a discovery cohort. Donor age, sex, ethnicity and CMV serostatus were collected together with the repertoire data. Besides the first cohort of roughly 640 subjects, a separate validation cohort made up of some 110 different subjects was used. Using immunosequencing, the study profiled T cell repertoires from some 670 subjects and related those repertoires to cytomegalovirus serostatus. Several DR-DQ haplotypes were treated as single units for association and clustering because of strong linkage in the cohort. An early release that covered roughly 600 HLA-typed donors contained approximately 300 gigabases of sequencing data and 80 million or so unique TCR sequences. In an earlier analysis of around 540 of the donors, high-throughput TCR beta sequencing was used to judge whether each TCR beta V gene segment behaved as functional or pseudogenic. To study patterns of TCR occurrence, a later analysis re-analyzed previously published TCR beta repertoires from around 670 donors and added high-resolution HLA genotyping. To predict cytomegalovirus infection status, the study combined high-throughput TCR immunosequencing, statistical association of individual TCRs with disease status, and machine learning. The study aimed to test whether cataloging public T cell receptors could reveal signatures of past pathogen exposure. Of the approximately 400 genotyped donors, about 84% fell in the genetic ancestry cluster associated with self-reported Caucasian donors. Across about 380 genotyped donors of the cohort, an average of roughly 230,000 unique TCR beta nucleotide sequences per donor were sequenced, and roughly 18% of those sequences were non-productive. Typing coverage differed by locus: A, B, C, DRB1 and DQB1 were typed in about 629-630 donors, DQA1 in 500 to 550, DPA1 in around 600, and DPB1 in about 450. Every discovery cohort repertoire had been produced on one sequencing platform. Class I and class II HLA loci were covered by the typing at four-digit resolution. In the later analysis, no new phenotypic data were used to find candidate immune exposures; instead, reliance was placed on TCR beta sequences and their occurrence across donors. Broader findings and caveats from the paper: According to a later genetic analysis, donors in an Asian-associated ancestry cluster had fewer N-insertions in productive TCRs than the approximately 670-donor mean. The study gave a list of 150 to 200 TCR beta chains associated with cytomegalovirus. The cohort was sequenced for TCR beta chains only, and without alpha or paired-chain data the features that could be detected were limited. In both the original and validation cohorts, the classifier was reported to diagnose cytomegalovirus status with high specificity and sensitivity. The authors suggested that the approach could potentially be generalized to other disease states and immunological phenotypes. Across donors, most TCR sequences were observed very rarely, whereas some public TCRs were present in many individuals. In a later analysis, about 17,000 TCR beta sequences were associated with specific HLA alleles at a false discovery rate of 0.05. In a later analysis, most CMV-associated TCR beta chains were found to appear HLA-restricted, with HLA associations seemingly driven largely by CMV exposure. When HLA alleles, especially DR and DQ, strongly co-occurred, TCR associations were difficult to assign to individual alleles. Some IMGT-functional V segments, including TRBV6-2 and TRBV6-3, could not be distinguished by the 87-base-pair reads and were therefore excluded. Because some donors lacked HLA typing at each locus, the association tests relied only on the typed subset. Compared with equally common non-associated chains, HLA-associated TCR beta chains in a later analysis were more clonally expanded and had lower generation probabilities. The only immune exposure information available for the cohort was CMV serostatus. In a later genetic analysis, a missense DCLRE1C variant was associated with V-gene and J-gene trimming of TCR beta chains, and the association was replicated in an independent cohort. A cluster of highly shared sequence variants was judged likely to be a technical artifact of the sequencing pipeline. In a later analysis, several top co-occurrence clusters were reported to appear linked to parvovirus B19, influenza, CMV and Epstein-Barr virus. A further reported finding was that TCR beta sequences accurately predicted the HLA-A and HLA-B alleles for most subjects in the first cohort. The presence/absence analyses assumed that sequencing depth was roughly uniform across donors, and that assumption may not be true. In an earlier analysis of some 550 of the donors, most TCR beta V segments were observed in productive rearrangements about 87% or about 30% of the time, broadly matching IMGT annotations. In a later analysis, the rate of TCR association differed among HLA loci, with DRB1 alleles having the most associated TCRs and HLA-C alleles having the fewest. The earlier analysis of some 540 of the donors excluded about 16 rarely observed V segments, including chromosome 9 orphons, because counts were too low. Linkage disequilibrium might explain the correlated functional status among segregating V segments, but an unknown experimental factor could not be excluded. A few of the identified cytomegalovirus-associated TCR beta chains were confirmed in vitro to be specific for cytomegalovirus antigens.

Libraries were prepared through the immunoSEQ multiplex PCR assay. For the multiplex PCR, a mixture combining 60 forward primers for TCR Vbeta segments and 13 reverse primers for TCR Jbeta segments was used. Amplification of the CDR3 region of rearranged TCR beta genes was performed with a multiplex PCR assay on genomic DNA. The Illumina HiSeq System was used to sequence the amplified TCR beta libraries as 87-base-pair reads. In the paper's pipeline: In a later analysis, tens of millions of unique TCR beta chains were counted across the 650 to 700 repertoires, and roughly 11 million of these chains were shared by at least two donors. Raw reads were error-corrected and collapsed into unique sequences by a nearest-neighbor algorithm in which closely related sequences were merged to remove PCR and sequencing errors. To assign V, D and J gene segments, CDR3 sequences were aligned to IMGT reference sequences. For a sequence to be retained, at least a six-nucleotide match to both a V gene segment and a J gene segment was required. A rearrangement counted as productive if the CDR3 had no stop codons and remained in frame with V and J, and every other rearrangement counted as non-productive. Following IMGT convention, CDR3 was defined as the stretch from the second conserved V-encoded cysteine up to the conserved J-encoded phenylalanine. The earlier analysis of about 590 of the donors excluded sequences that lacked an unambiguous match to a single V gene segment. In an earlier analysis of some 590 of the donors, a V segment was called functional when productive rearrangements were above 56.7%, and segregating when the standard deviation between donors exceeded 5%. To diagnose cytomegalovirus status from the catalog of TCR beta chain sequences, a statistical classification framework was built. In a later analysis, V and J genes were assigned by comparing TCR nucleotide sequences against IMGT/GENE-DB human TR gene sequences. In a later analysis, CDR3 sequences and most-parsimonious VDJ recombination scenarios were assigned using the TCRdist pipeline. In a later analysis, each TCR beta chain was defined by its CDR3 amino acid sequence together with its V-gene family, and reads without a unique V-gene family were excluded. To address suspected cross-contamination and a sequencing artifact, a later analysis removed 450 to 700 highly shared, low-generation-probability nucleotide sequences. In a later analysis, a clonal expansion index for each public chain was calculated from normalized within-repertoire ranks of inferred template counts. A later analysis computed generation probabilities with a VDJ recombination model fitted to out-of-frame rearrangements, and checked the results against IGoR. A later analysis scored TCR-TCR, TCR-HLA and TCR-CMV co-occurrence with hypergeometric tests, applying a repertoire-size bias correction to TCR pairs. A later analysis estimated false discovery rates by permuting HLA or CMV assignments 20 times. A later analysis grouped co-occurring TCRs with DBSCAN, adding TCRdist sequence similarity when clustering within HLA-allele-positive subsets. For co-occurrence clustering, repertoires with fewer than 30,000 or more than 120,000 public chains were excluded, along with 5 or 6 repertoires with anomalous nucleotide sharing. TCRdb took over this immuneACCESS table, retaining in-frame rearrangements with V and J assigned. Such tables are incomplete; in checked studies, under half of the missing clones stem from an unresolved V gene, and the remainder is unexplained. D and trimming were read from the DNA, whereas the V and J calls and clone size are those reported in that table. This sample comprises approximately 120,000 clones, almost 75% of them detected only once. The top ten hold under 9.5% of the sample.

The cohort consisted of 600 or so healthy bone marrow donors. At the time of sampling, all cohort members were nominally healthy, though unrecorded immune exposures were likely present. The donor tested CMV seronegative and was one of the 352 seronegative cohort members. A peripheral blood sample was collected from each donor, and TCR beta sequencing was performed on peripheral blood mononuclear cells. The Qiagen DNeasy Blood Extraction Kit was used to extract genomic DNA from the blood cell samples. Comments on this clone: Its cognate antigen has yet to be identified. Base qualities were left out, and no much larger clone turns up one base away.

In the germline V gene, CDR1 corresponds to SGHDN and CDR2 to FVKESK. V is shortened by 4 bases, J by 10 bases, and the region joining them spans 26 bases. The CDR3 contains 18 residues, cysteine and phenylalanine counted. This entry keeps only the CDR3 DNA: 54 bases, framed from base 1. The clonotype originates from a man in his forties in good health and CMV-seronegative. Sequencing was performed on PBMCs. The chain employs TRBV14 and TRBJ1-6, with TRBD1 as a weak D call on 5 bases. The CDR3 protein: CASSPPLRGPSIPSPLHF. The nucleotides read TGTGCCAGCAGCCCTCCCTTGCGGGGACCCTCGATTCCCTCACCCCTCCACTTT. Reference TRBV14 and TRBJ1-6 genes cover what lies past the CDR3, so the full variable domain is EAGVTQFPSHSVIEKGQTVTLRCDPISGHDNLYWYRRVMGKEIKFLLHFVKESKQDESGMPNNRFLAERTGGTYSTLKVQPAELEDSGVYFCASSPPLRGPSIPSPLHFGNGTRLTVT.